Described below is a single TCR beta chain sequence and its context. Authors' data handling: For nucleated cells, counts were estimated from reference gene primer amplification. The assay was immunoSEQ multiplex PCR, and TCRdb's table has in-frame clones only and misses some. Clone size and the V and J calls come from that table; the DNA yielded D and trimming. The data hold about 38,000 clones, with 70% to 90% observed a single time. The J segment lost 5 bases and the V segment lost 2 bases, leaving 9 bases of the junction unmatched. This CDR3 spans 16 amino acids. CDR1 and CDR2 (germline): MNHEY, SVGEGT. The source of the sample is a study of blood T cell repertoires in COVID-19. Study summary: The study drew acute and convalescent COVID-19 samples from the United States, Italy and Spain. The cDNA or gDNA used as material had been derived from T cells, B-cell-depleted T cells, or PBMCs.

This sequence joins TRBV6-2 or TRBV6-3 and TRBJ1-2; 9 nucleotides agree with TRBD1. Material: peripheral blood. The TCR sequence derives from a man in his 70s with active COVID-19. CDR3 in DNA: TGTGCCAGCAGTTACGTGGGGACAGGGAACTGGTATGGCTACACCTTC. Translating gives CASSYVGTGNWYGYTF.